This paragraph covers one T cell receptor (beta chain) sequence. These data are taken from a study of T cell responses to AZD1222 COVID-19 vaccine. Sequencing was performed with immunoSEQ multiplex PCR; in TCRdb, only in-frame clones are kept and a portion is missing. The table lists about 45,000 clones, roughly 80% of them singletons, with around 3.9% in the top ten. The CDR3 totals 14 residues. Trimming pared 0 bases from V and 8 bases from J, leaving 8 bases between. Germline V lookup: CDR1 LGHDT, CDR2 YNNKEL (reference sequence). The input for sequencing was peripheral blood, taken on day 0 of AZD1222 vaccination. This rearrangement joins TRBV3-1 (or the pseudogene TRBV3-2) to TRBJ1-6; no clear D. The TCR was taken from an adult in good health. CDR3 DNA sequence: TGTGCCAGCAGCCAAGATCCGGCCTATTCACCCCTCCACTTT. Its protein is CASSQDPAYSPLHF.